This T cell receptor beta chain was found in a study of neurological immune-mediated disorders. Inclusive of both ends, the CDR3 amounts to 21 amino acids. Germline values: CDR1 SGHTA, CDR2 FQGNSA. Regarding time point: technical triplicate 1. Comments on this clonotype: It is unclear where the CDR3 begins or ends on the DNA, so no DNA is shown, and the CDR3 is as TCRdb lists it.

TCRdb re-called the 5' RACE reads with MiXCR, one entry per CDR3 protein. The sample shows about 36,000 distinct CDR3 sequences, approximately 12% of them seen only once. The clonotype originates from a man in his fifties or sixties with HTLV-1-associated myelopathy (HAM/TSP). The rearrangement uses TRBV7-2 and TRBJ2-3; the table's TRBD2 call for D was not verified on the DNA. Input material: PBMCs. The CDR3 sequence: CASSFYICSARDDTSTDTQYF.